Listed here is a single T cell receptor beta chain. Its specificity is not known. This entry is derived from a study of identical twins. Whole-study findings and limits: With abundant cord blood beta clonotypes, insertions were fewer; memory repertoires showed no such pattern. Among beta out-of-frame sequences, excess sharing between twins appeared weaker.

Template switching added a universal primer binding site, and final cDNA carried unique molecular identifiers. Each CDR3 protein gets one entry after TCRdb re-called the 5' RACE reads with MiXCR. This table holds 550,000 to 800,000 distinct CDR3 sequences, just over 7% found once. The same sample was also used in a study of yellow fever vaccine responses in identical twins. As reported in that work: Twins' vaccine T cell responses were reported to seem partly convergent and partly personalized.

The origin of this receptor is a woman under 30 in good health. Sequencing was done on a sample of PBMCs.

The CDR3 reads CSVARTGRSTDTQYF. Here the CDR3 DNA reads TGCAGCGTTGCCCGGACAGGGAGGAGCACAGATACGCAGTATTTT. The V and J genes are TRBV29-1 and TRBJ2-3; 8 bases align to TRBD1. The V gene's germline CDR1 is SQVTM and CDR2 ANQGSEA. This CDR3 has 15 amino acids. V was pared by 4 bases and J by 0 bases, with 6 bases of the junction left unmatched.